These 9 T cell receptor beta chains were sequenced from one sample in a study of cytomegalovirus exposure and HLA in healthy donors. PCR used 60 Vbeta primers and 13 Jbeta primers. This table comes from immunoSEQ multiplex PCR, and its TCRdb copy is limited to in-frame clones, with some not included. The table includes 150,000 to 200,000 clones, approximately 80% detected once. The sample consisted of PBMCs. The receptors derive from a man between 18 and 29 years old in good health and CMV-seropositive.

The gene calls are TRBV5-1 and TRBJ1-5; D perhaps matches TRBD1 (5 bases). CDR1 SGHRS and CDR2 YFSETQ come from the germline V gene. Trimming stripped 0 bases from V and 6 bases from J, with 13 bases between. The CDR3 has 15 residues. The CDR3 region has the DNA TGCGCCAGCAGCTTGGTCGGGGGAGGGGCTCAGCCCCAGCATTTT. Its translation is CASSLVGGGAQPQHF.

This CDR3 reads CASSLGVNTGYTF. In DNA form, the CDR3 reads TGTGCCAGCAGCTTGGGCGTCAATACTGGCTACACCTTC. The chain is built from TRBV5-6 and TRBJ1-2; D unclear. The CDR3 contains 13 residues. CDR1 is SGHDT, CDR2 YYEEEE, per germline. The V and J ends lost 0 bases and 7 bases respectively, with 10 bases between them.

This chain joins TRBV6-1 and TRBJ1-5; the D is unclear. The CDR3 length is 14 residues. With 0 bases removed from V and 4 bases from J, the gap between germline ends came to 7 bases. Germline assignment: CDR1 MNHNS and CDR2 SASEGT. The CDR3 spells CASSEAYQNQPQHF. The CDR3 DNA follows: TGTGCCAGCAGTGAAGCCTACCAAAATCAGCCCCAGCATTTT.

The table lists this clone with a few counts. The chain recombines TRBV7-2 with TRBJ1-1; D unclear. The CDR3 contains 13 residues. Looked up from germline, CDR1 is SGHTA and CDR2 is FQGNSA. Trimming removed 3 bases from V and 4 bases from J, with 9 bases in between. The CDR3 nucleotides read TGTGCCAGCAGCTTCTCGCGAAGCACTGAAGCTTTCTTT. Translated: CASSFSRSTEAFF.

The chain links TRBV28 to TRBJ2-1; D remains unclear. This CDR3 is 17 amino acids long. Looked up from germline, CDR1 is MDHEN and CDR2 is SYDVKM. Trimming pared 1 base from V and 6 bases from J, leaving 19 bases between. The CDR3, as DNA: TGTGCCAGCAGTTTATCGACGAGCTCCCGAGCGACCAATGAGCAGTTCTTC. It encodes CASSLSTSSRATNEQFF.

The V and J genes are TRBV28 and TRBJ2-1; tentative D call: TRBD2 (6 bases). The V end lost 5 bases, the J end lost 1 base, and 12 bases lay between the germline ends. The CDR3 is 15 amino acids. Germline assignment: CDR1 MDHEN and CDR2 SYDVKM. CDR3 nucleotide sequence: TGTGCCAGCAGTAGCACGGGAGAGTCCTACAATGAGCAGTTCTTC. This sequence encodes CASSSTGESYNEQFF.

CDR3 protein: CASSTFEASTNEKLFF. In nucleotides, the CDR3 is TGTGCCAGCTCTACCTTCGAGGCCTCAACTAATGAAAAACTGTTTTTT. The chain joins TRBV5-6 to TRBJ1-4; D gene uncertain. This CDR3 has 16 residues. V shed 7 bases and J shed 0 bases, with 16 bases lying between them. In germline, CDR1 is SGHDT, CDR2 YYEEEE.

CDR3 nucleotides: TGTGCCAGCAGCTTAGATCCGTCCAATCAGCCCCAGCATTTT. Translating gives CASSLDPSNQPQHF. The chain carries TRBV7-2 and TRBJ1-5; the D is unclear. Germline CDR1 reads SGHTA; CDR2 reads FQGNSA. V gave up 1 base and J gave up 3 bases, with 7 bases separating them. The CDR3 runs 14 residues.

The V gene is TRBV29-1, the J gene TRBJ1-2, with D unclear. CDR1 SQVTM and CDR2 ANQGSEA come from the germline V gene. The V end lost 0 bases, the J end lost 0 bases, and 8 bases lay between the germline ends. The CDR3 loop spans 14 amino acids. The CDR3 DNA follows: TGCAGCGTTGAAGATATGTCTACTAACTATGGCTACACCTTC. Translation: CSVEDMSTNYGYTF.